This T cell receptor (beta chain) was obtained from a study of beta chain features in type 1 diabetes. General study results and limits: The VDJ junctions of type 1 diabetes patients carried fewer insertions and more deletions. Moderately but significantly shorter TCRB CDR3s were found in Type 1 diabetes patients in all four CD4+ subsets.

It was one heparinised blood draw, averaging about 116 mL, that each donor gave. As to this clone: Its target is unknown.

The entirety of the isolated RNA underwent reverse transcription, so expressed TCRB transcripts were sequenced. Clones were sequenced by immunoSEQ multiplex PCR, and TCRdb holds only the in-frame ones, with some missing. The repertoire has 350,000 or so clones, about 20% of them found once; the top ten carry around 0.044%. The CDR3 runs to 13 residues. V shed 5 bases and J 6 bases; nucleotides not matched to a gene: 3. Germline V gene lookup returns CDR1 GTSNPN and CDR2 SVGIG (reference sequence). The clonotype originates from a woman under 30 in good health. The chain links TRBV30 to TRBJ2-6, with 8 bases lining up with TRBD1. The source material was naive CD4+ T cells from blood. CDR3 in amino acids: CAWDRGEANVLTF. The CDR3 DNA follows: TGTGCCTGGGACAGGGGAGAGGCCAACGTCCTGACTTTC.